These T cell receptor beta chains were read from a single sample in a study of regulatory T cells in long-lasting Graves disease. One entry per CDR3 protein results from TCRdb running MiXCR on the multiplex PCR reads. The table records approximately 540,000 distinct CDR3 sequences, around 13% of them present only once. These same data were also listed under a study on T cells in Graves' hyperthyroidism and ophthalmopathy.

The sample in question was peripheral blood mononuclear cells (PBMCs), obtained at new diagnosis, from a patient treated with antithyroid drugs. All receptors derive from a young woman with Graves disease. Each CDR3 is given with its conserved first and last residue.

V,CDR3
TRBV7-2,CASSLVYRGRDTGELFF
TRBV7-9,CASSLAPETTSKYYNSPLHF
TRBV11-3,CASSVLAGTGDGTGELFF
TRBV13,CASSERTGGGEQFF
TRBV7-2,CASSFLFTAGNTEAFF
TRBV2,CASRRQGAQSYNPPLHF
TRBV9,CASSVGAGSGEQYF
TRBV13,CASSSQTDTQYF
TRBV12-3/TRBV12-4,CASSFGTPNNQPQHF
TRBV28,CASSLWAGGGYGYTF
TRBV4-3,CASSQDSGFSGNTIYF
TRBV30,CAWSVSGVFNTEAFF
TRBV6-1,CASSDATSGRREQYF
TRBV20-1,CSAIPPPGARNYGYTF
TRBV24-1,CATSDSGQNYGYTF
TRBV28,CASSSLRGERPHEQYF
TRBV27,CASGYYRGSQPQHF
TRBV4-1,CASSQDRRDIYEQYF
TRBV6-5,CASSFEHPGVSKYSRMLNTEAFF
TRBV7-3,CASSLTRDRDAFF
TRBV27,CASSLGRGLTEAFF
TRBV7-9,CASSSFRDSYNEQFF
TRBV27,CASSLGTSGPPAHEQFF
TRBV10-3,CAISRDLNTEAFF
TRBV9,CASSAGQGTYEQYF
TRBV6-1,CASRPDRGEAFF
TRBV6-2/TRBV6-3,CASSYSTAQGAYEQFF
TRBV6-2/TRBV6-3,CASSYSTSSAWRGRLNTEAFF
TRBV28,CASTEAGLQTDTQYF
TRBV20-1,CSVYASETGELFF
TRBV29-1,CSVDRAEAFF
TRBV11-3,CASSHLPGQGQETQYF
TRBV20-1,CSASTDGNQETQYF
TRBV7-7,CASSSRLTDTQYF
TRBV6-2/TRBV6-3,CASSWGTGELFF
TRBV7-8,CASSPHLAGGYNEQFF
TRBV9,CASSGTGDSYNEQFF
TRBV27,CASSRKPGQNTDTQYF
TRBV3-1,CASRYSGRAAGELFF
TRBV7-2,CASSLDRAGNTIYF
TRBV11-1,CASSIHGQSYGYTF
TRBV2,CASSGQGSDEQYF
TRBV6-1,CASSRRGVNQPQHF
TRBV2,CASHPSRSRTDTQYF
TRBV29-1,CSVHRDGGSNEQFF
TRBV29-1,CSGFEVTNYGYTF
TRBV14,CASSQGGANYGYTF
TRBV10-3,CAISGPRRGRGLENEQFF
TRBV28,CASSTGTSGSEIHEQYF
TRBV13,CASSSSPGQGDTGELFF
TRBV2,CASSDDQPQHF